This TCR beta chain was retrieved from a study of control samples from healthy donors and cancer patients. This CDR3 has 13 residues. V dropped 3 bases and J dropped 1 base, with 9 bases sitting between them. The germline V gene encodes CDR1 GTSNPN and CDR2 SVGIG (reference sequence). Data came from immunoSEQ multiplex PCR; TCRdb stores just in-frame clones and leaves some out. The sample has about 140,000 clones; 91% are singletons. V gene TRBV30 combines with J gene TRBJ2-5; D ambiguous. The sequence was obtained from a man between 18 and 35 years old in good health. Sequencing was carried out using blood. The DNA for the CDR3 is TGTGCCTGGAGGGGGTCTCCCCAAGAGACCCAGTACTTC. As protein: CAWRGSPQETQYF.